Below, one T cell receptor (beta chain) is given with its context. Antigen: not known. The sample comes from a study of T cells after yellow fever vaccination. Study details: Fractions with few cells were prepared using SMART-Seq v4 Ultra Low Input. Study results and limitations: FACS-sorted repertoires might harbor abundant contaminating clonotypes from the bulk population. The study re-detected most primary-vaccination clones after the booster (around 96% CD4, roughly 90% CD8).

Researchers made TCR cDNA using 5'RACE template switching, and this step added a universal primer site and UMIs. A single record per CDR3 protein comes from TCRdb applying MiXCR to the 5' RACE reads. The table records about 580,000 distinct CDR3 sequences, roughly 17% of them present only once. Trimming pared 1 base from V and 7 bases from J, leaving 17 bases between. The CDR3 extends over 15 amino acids. Germline CDR1 is LGHDT and CDR2 is YNNKEL (reference sequence). The receptor comes from a man between 18 and 29 years old who received the YFV17D yellow fever vaccine. The V gene is TRBV3-1, the J gene TRBJ2-7; D gene uncertain. The sample consisted of PBMCs, taken around 5 days after the first yellow fever vaccination. The CDR3 loop reads CASSQGAGPTGEQYF. The CDR3 DNA sequence: TGTGCCAGCAGCCAAGGGGCAGGCCCTACGGGTGAGCAGTACTTC.